A selection of T cell receptor beta chains follows, all from one sample in a study of cytomegalovirus exposure and HLA in healthy donors. Sequencing used immunoSEQ multiplex PCR; TCRdb keeps in-frame clones, though not all of them. The sample lists 99,000 or so clones, 86% occurring once. Material: PBMCs. These receptors all stem from a woman aged 18-29 years in good health and CMV-seropositive. The CDR3 runs from the conserved cysteine through the conserved F or W. Each record gives: clone size, J gene, V gene, D gene, CDR3 protein, CDR3 DNA. The D gene is left open where the match is weak. Size is stated for part of the rows, as once, few or many counts, or as a class when the clone is expanded.

size: few; J: TRBJ1-1; V: TRBV7-3; D: TRBD1; CDR3: CASRATGTDTEAFF; DNA: TGTGCCAGCAGGGCCACAGGGACAGACACTGAAGCTTTCTTT
size: .; J: TRBJ2-7; V: TRBV29-1; D: TRBD2; CDR3: CSVGGGYEQYF; DNA: TGCAGCGTGGGGGGGGGCTACGAGCAGTACTTC
size: .; J: TRBJ2-2; V: TRBV7-9; D: .; CDR3: CASSLRGTGELFF; DNA: TGTGCCAGCAGCTTAAGGGGGACCGGGGAGCTGTTTTTT
size: .; J: TRBJ2-1; V: TRBV29-1; D: TRBD1; CDR3: CSVVGQGNMGEQFF; DNA: TGCAGCGTTGTGGGACAGGGGAATATGGGTGAGCAGTTCTTC
size: .; J: TRBJ2-7; V: TRBV12-5; D: TRBD1; CDR3: CASGPGTGSYEQYF; DNA: TGTGCTAGTGGCCCCGGGACAGGGTCCTACGAGCAGTACTTC
size: .; J: TRBJ1-1; V: TRBV19; D: .; CDR3: CASRPHPQGGGTEAFF; DNA: TGTGCCAGTAGACCCCACCCCCAGGGAGGAGGAACTGAAGCTTTCTTT
size: .; J: TRBJ2-2; V: TRBV18; D: .; CDR3: CASSLGRGTTGELFF; DNA: TGTGCCAGCTCACTTGGCAGGGGCACCACCGGGGAGCTGTTTTTT
size: .; J: TRBJ2-2; V: TRBV7-9; D: TRBD1; CDR3: CASSPGQGRGTGELFF; DNA: TGTGCCAGCAGCCCGGGACAGGGAAGGGGCACCGGGGAGCTGTTTTTT
size: .; J: TRBJ2-4; V: TRBV28; D: TRBD2; CDR3: CASSSGGGPKNIQYF; DNA: TGTGCCAGCAGTTCCGGCGGGGGACCCAAAAACATTCAGTACTTC
size: .; J: TRBJ1-2; V: TRBV10-3; D: .; CDR3: CATGDRANYGYTF; DNA: TGTGCCACAGGGGACCGAGCTAACTATGGCTACACCTTC
size: .; J: TRBJ2-2; V: TRBV6-6; D: TRBD2; CDR3: CASSVSGSLNTGELFF; DNA: TGTGCCAGCAGCGTTAGCGGGAGCCTCAACACCGGGGAGCTGTTTTTT
size: .; J: TRBJ2-5; V: TRBV10-2; D: .; CDR3: CASSELRGETQYF; DNA: TGCGCCAGCAGTGAGCTACGCGGAGAGACCCAGTACTTC
size: .; J: TRBJ1-5; V: TRBV7-8; D: .; CDR3: CASSRQGSNQPQHF; DNA: TGTGCCAGCAGCCGCCAGGGGAGCAATCAGCCCCAGCATTTT
size: .; J: TRBJ1-5; V: TRBV9; D: .; CDR3: CASSRGNRQPQHF; DNA: TGTGCCAGCAGCAGGGGGAATCGTCAGCCCCAGCATTTT
size: .; J: TRBJ2-3; V: TRBV6-5; D: .; CDR3: CASSYGLSSTDTQYF; DNA: TGTGCCAGCAGTTACGGGCTCAGTAGCACAGATACGCAGTATTTT
size: .; J: TRBJ2-3; V: TRBV18; D: .; CDR3: CASSPVNTDTQYF; DNA: TGTGCCAGCTCACCCGTTAACACAGATACGCAGTATTTT
size: .; J: TRBJ2-3; V: TRBV7-8; D: .; CDR3: CASSLGRGQSGDTQYF; DNA: TGTGCCAGCAGCTTAGGGCGGGGACAGTCGGGGGATACGCAGTATTTT